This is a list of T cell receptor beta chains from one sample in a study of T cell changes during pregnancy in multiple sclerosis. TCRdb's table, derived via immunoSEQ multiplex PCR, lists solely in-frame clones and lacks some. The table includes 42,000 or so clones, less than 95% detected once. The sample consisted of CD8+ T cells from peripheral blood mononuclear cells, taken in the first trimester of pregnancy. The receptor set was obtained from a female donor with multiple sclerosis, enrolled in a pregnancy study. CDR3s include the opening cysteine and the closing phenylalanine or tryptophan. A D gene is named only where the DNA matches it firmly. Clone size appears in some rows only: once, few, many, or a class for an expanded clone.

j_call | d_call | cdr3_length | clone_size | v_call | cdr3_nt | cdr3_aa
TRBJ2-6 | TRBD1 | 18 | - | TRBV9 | TGTGCCAGCAGCGTAGGGATGGGACAGGGGCGGAGGGCCAACGTCCTGACTTTC | CASSVGMGQGRRANVLTF
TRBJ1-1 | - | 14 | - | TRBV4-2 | TGTGCCAGCAGCCTCGGGGGGAGAAACACTGAAGCTTTCTTT | CASSLGGRNTEAFF
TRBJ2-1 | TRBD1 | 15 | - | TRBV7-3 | TGTGCCAGCAGCTTCCCGGGACAGGGGTACAATGAGCAGTTCTTC | CASSFPGQGYNEQFF
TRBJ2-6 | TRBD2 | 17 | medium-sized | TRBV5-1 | TGCGCCAGCACCCGACTAGCGGGAGAGGCTGGGGCCAACGTCCTGACTTTC | CASTRLAGEAGANVLTF
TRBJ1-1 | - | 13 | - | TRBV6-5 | TGTGCCAGCAGAGTGGGGCAGAACACTGAAGCTTTCTTT | CASRVGQNTEAFF
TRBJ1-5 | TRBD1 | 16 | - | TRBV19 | TGTGCCAGTAGTAAAAGACAGGGGTTGGGCAATCAGCCCCAGCATTTT | CASSKRQGLGNQPQHF
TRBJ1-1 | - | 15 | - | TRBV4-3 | TGCGCCAGCAGCCAAGATGTGGGACAGAACACTGAAGCTTTCTTT | CASSQDVGQNTEAFF
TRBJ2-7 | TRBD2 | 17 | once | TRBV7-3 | TGTGCCAGCAGCTTAACCCCGACTAGCGGGGGCCTCCACGAGCAGTACTTC | CASSLTPTSGGLHEQYF
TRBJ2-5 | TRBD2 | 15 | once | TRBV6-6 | TGTGCCAGCCAGCTAGCGGGGGGCAGGAAAGAGACCCAGTACTTC | CASQLAGGRKETQYF
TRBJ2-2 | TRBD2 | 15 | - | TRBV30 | TGTGCCTGGAGTGTACTGGGAGGGTCTGCCGGGGAGCTGTTTTTT | CAWSVLGGSAGELFF
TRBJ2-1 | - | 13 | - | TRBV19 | TGTGCCAGTAGTATTGATGACGGGGTAGAGCAGTTCTTC | CASSIDDGVEQFF
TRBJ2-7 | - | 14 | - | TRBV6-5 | TGTGCCAGCAGTTACTCCGGCGGGTCGGGGGAGCAGTACTTC | CASSYSGGSGEQYF
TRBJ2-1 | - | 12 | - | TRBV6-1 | TGTGCCAGCAGTGGAGACTCGCATGAGCAGTTCTTC | CASSGDSHEQFF
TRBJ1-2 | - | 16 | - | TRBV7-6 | TGTGCCAGCAGCTTATTAGGTCGGGGGAGGTGGAGAGACTACACCTTC | CASSLLGRGRWRDYTF
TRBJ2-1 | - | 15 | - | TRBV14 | TGTGCCAGCAGCGCCAACACAGGGAGTCCCAATGAGCAGTTCTTC | CASSANTGSPNEQFF
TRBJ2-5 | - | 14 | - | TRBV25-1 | TGTGCCAGCAGGGCCCCGGGGAAGGCAGAGACCCAGTACTTC | CASRAPGKAETQYF
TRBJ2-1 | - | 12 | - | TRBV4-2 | TGTGCCAGCAGCCCCTACGGAGATGAGCAGTTCTTC | CASSPYGDEQFF
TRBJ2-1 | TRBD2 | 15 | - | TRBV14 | TGTGCCAGCAGCCAAGGGGCGGGGGTATACAATGAGCAGTTCTTC | CASSQGAGVYNEQFF
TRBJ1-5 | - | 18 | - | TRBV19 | TGTGCCTCCAAAGACGGTCAGGGGAGTGCTAATAGCAATCAGCCCCAGCATTTT | CASKDGQGSANSNQPQHF
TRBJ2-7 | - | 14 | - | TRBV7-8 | TGTGCCAGCAGCTTAGCAAATAGCGCCTACGAGCAGTACTTC | CASSLANSAYEQYF
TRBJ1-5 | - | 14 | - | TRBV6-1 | TGTGCCAGCAGGGACGCCCTCCGGGGTCAGCCCCAGCATTTT | CASRDALRGQPQHF
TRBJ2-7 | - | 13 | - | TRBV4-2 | TGTGCCAGCAGCCCGACAGGTACCTACGAGCAGTACTTC | CASSPTGTYEQYF
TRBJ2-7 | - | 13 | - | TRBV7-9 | TGTGCCAGCAGCTTAGGGAGACCCGACGAGCAGTACTTC | CASSLGRPDEQYF
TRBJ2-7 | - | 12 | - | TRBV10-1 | TGCGCCAGCAGTGAATCTGCCTACGAGCAGTACTTC | CASSESAYEQYF
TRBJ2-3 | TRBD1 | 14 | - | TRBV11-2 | TGTGCCAGCAGCTGGGACAGCAAGGGAGATACGCAGTATTTT | CASSWDSKGDTQYF
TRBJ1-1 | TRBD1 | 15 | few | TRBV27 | TGTGCCAGCAGCCCAGGGACAGGACTTTACCCTGAAGCTTTCTTT | CASSPGTGLYPEAFF
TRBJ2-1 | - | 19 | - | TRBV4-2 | TGTGCCAGCAGCCAAGAGGCTTTGTGGGTTACGGGAAGGTACAATGAGCAGTTCTTC | CASSQEALWVTGRYNEQFF
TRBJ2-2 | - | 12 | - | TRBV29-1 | TGCAGCGTTGCGACAGGCGCCGGGGAGCTGTTTTTT | CSVATGAGELFF
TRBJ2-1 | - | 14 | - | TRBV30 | TGTGCCTGGAGTGAAGAGGGCCCCTACAATGAGCAGTTCTTC | CAWSEEGPYNEQFF
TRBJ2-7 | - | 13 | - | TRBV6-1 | TGTGCCAGCAGCGCAGGGGAATACTACGAGCAGTACTTC | CASSAGEYYEQYF
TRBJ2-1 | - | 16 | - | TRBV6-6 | TGTGCCAGCGGTGCTAGCGCCCCATCCCCTTACAATGAGCAGTTCTTC | CASGASAPSPYNEQFF
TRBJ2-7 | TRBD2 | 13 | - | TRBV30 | TGTGCCTGGAAGACTAGCGGGAGCTACGAGCAGTACTTC | CAWKTSGSYEQYF
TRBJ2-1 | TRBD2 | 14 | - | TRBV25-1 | TGTGCCAGCGATAGCGGGAGTAACTACAATGAGCAGTTCTTC | CASDSGSNYNEQFF
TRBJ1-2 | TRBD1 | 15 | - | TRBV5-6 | TGTGCCAGCAGCTTGGCGGGACAGGGCCATTTAGGCTACACCTTC | CASSLAGQGHLGYTF
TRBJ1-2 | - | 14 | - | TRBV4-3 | TGCGCCAGCAGCCAAGATCCCCCCCTCTATGGCTACACCTTC | CASSQDPPLYGYTF
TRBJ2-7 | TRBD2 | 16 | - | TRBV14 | TGTGCCAGCAGCCACGGAACGGGACTAGGGGTTTACGAGCAGTACTTC | CASSHGTGLGVYEQYF
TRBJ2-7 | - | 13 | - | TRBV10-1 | TGCGCCAGCAGTGACGTCTACTCCTACGAGCAGTACTTC | CASSDVYSYEQYF
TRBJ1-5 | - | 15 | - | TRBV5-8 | TGTGCCAGCAGCTTCGTGACAAGGAGCAATCAGCCCCAGCATTTT | CASSFVTRSNQPQHF
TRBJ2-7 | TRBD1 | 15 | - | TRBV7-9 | TGTGCCAGCAGCTTAGGGGACAGGGGCTCCTACGAGCAGTACTTC | CASSLGDRGSYEQYF
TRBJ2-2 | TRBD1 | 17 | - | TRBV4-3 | TGCGCCAGCAGCCAAGATGGACAGGTCTCAAACACCGGGGAGCTGTTTTTT | CASSQDGQVSNTGELFF
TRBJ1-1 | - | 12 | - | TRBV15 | TGTGCCGTGGGTCACAGGGACACTGAAGCTTTCTTT | CAVGHRDTEAFF
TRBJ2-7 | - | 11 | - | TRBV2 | TGTGCCAGCAGCTCTCTGCGCGAGCAGTACTTC | CASSSLREQYF
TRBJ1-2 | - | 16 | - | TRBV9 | TGTGCCAGCAGCGTAACCCTCACACAGGGAATTTATGGCTACACCTTC | CASSVTLTQGIYGYTF
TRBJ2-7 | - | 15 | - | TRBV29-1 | TGCAGCGTTGAAGAGTCCGGGAATGGGTTATACGAGCAGTACTTC | CSVEESGNGLYEQYF
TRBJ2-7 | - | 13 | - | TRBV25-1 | TGTGCCAGCGGGCGGGCGGATTTCTACGAGCAGTACTTC | CASGRADFYEQYF
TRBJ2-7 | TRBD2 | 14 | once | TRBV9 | TGTGCCAGCAGCGTAGAGGTCGGGGGGTACGAGCAGTACTTC | CASSVEVGGYEQYF